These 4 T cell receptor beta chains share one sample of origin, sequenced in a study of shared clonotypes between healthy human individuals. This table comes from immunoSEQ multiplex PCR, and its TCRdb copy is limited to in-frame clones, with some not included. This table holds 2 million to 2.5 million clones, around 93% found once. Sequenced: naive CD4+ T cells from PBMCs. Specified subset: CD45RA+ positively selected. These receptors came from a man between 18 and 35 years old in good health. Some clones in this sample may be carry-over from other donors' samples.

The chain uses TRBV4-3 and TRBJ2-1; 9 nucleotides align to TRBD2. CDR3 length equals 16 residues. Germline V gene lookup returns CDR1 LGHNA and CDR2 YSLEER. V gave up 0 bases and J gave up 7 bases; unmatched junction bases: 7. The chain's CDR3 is CASSQDRGLARNEQFF. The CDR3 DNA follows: TGCGCCAGCAGCCAAGATCGGGGACTAGCTCGGAATGAGCAGTTCTTC.

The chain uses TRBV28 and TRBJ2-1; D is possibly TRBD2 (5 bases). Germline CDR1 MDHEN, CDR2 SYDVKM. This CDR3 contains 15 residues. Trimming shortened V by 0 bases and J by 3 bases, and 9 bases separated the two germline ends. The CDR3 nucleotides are TGTGCCAGCAGTTTATGGGGAGTTCACTACAATGAGCAGTTCTTC. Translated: CASSLWGVHYNEQFF.

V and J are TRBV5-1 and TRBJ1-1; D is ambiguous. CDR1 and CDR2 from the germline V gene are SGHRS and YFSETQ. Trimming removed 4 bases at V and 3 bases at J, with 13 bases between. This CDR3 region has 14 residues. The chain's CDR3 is CASSPGLSDTEAFF. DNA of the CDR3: TGCGCCAGCAGCCCGGGCTTATCGGACACTGAAGCTTTCTTT.

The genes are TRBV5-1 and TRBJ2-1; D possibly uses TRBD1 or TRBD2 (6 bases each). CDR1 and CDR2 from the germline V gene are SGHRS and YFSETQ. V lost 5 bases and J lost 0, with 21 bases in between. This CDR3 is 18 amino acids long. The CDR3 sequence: CASRRDIGGQYSYNEQFF. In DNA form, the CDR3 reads TGCGCCAGCAGAAGAGATATAGGGGGGCAGTACTCCTACAATGAGCAGTTCTTC.